This is a list of T cell receptor beta chains from one sample in a study of T cell responses to AZD1222 COVID-19 vaccine. Profiled with immunoSEQ multiplex PCR; TCRdb holds only in-frame clones, not every one. Among 200,000 to 300,000 clones listed, over 90% were seen once. The material was peripheral blood, obtained on day 0 of AZD1222 vaccination. These receptors came from an adult in good health. The CDR3 runs from the conserved cysteine through the conserved F or W. The order of the fields is V gene, D gene, clone size, J gene, CDR3 DNA, CDR3 protein. The D gene is left open where the match is weak. The size field is filled for only some rows; it gives once, few, many or a size class.

v_gene: TRBV4-1; d_gene: -; abundance: -; j_gene: TRBJ1-2; CDR3nt: TGCGCCAGCAGCCAACCTGCCGAGGGAAGTTATGGCTACACCTTC; CDR3aa: CASSQPAEGSYGYTF
v_gene: TRBV4-1; d_gene: -; abundance: -; j_gene: TRBJ1-5; CDR3nt: TGCGCCAGCAGCCAAGAAGGTTGGCAGATGAGCAATCAGCCCCAGCATTTT; CDR3aa: CASSQEGWQMSNQPQHF
v_gene: TRBV5-6; d_gene: -; abundance: -; j_gene: TRBJ1-1; CDR3nt: TGTGCCAGCAGCTTGGGGTGGGGCGGGGTTGGCACTGAAGCTTTCTTT; CDR3aa: CASSLGWGGVGTEAFF
v_gene: TRBV4-3; d_gene: -; abundance: -; j_gene: TRBJ1-5; CDR3nt: TGCGCCAGCAGCCAAGATCTATTCAGGTCAGGGACCAATCAGCCCCAGCATTTT; CDR3aa: CASSQDLFRSGTNQPQHF
v_gene: TRBV10-2; d_gene: -; abundance: -; j_gene: TRBJ1-3; CDR3nt: TGCGCCAGCAGCGCCAGCAGCTCTGGAAACACCATATATTTT; CDR3aa: CASSASSSGNTIYF
v_gene: TRBV29-1; d_gene: -; abundance: -; j_gene: TRBJ2-3; CDR3nt: TGCAGCTTCGCTCTTCCAGATACGCAGTATTTT; CDR3aa: CSFALPDTQYF
v_gene: TRBV7-2; d_gene: -; abundance: -; j_gene: TRBJ1-2; CDR3nt: TGTGCCAGCAGCTCTACCACAGGGCCGACGGGGTATGGCTACACCTTC; CDR3aa: CASSSTTGPTGYGYTF
v_gene: TRBV5-5; d_gene: -; abundance: -; j_gene: TRBJ2-2; CDR3nt: TGTGCCAGCAGCTTGGCAGGAGTTAACACCGGGGAGCTGTTTTTT; CDR3aa: CASSLAGVNTGELFF
v_gene: TRBV18; d_gene: -; abundance: -; j_gene: TRBJ1-4; CDR3nt: TGTGCCAGCTCACCGAGGACTCCCGGTGAAAAACTGTTTTTT; CDR3aa: CASSPRTPGEKLFF
v_gene: TRBV7-9; d_gene: -; abundance: -; j_gene: TRBJ2-2; CDR3nt: TGTGCCAGCAGCTTAGTCCCGACAGAGAACACCGGGGAGCTGTTTTTT; CDR3aa: CASSLVPTENTGELFF
v_gene: TRBV5-5; d_gene: -; abundance: -; j_gene: TRBJ1-3; CDR3nt: TGTGCCAGCAGCCTGGAATCCGACAGTTTCTCTGGAAACACCATATATTTT; CDR3aa: CASSLESDSFSGNTIYF
v_gene: TRBV28; d_gene: TRBD1; abundance: once; j_gene: TRBJ1-5; CDR3nt: TGTGCCCATGCTCTTCGGGCAGGGGGTGGCAATCAGCCCCAGCATTTT; CDR3aa: CAHALRAGGGNQPQHF
v_gene: TRBV5-1; d_gene: -; abundance: -; j_gene: TRBJ1-1; CDR3nt: TGCGCCAGCAGCCGAAAGCAGAACACTGAAGCTTTCTTT; CDR3aa: CASSRKQNTEAFF
v_gene: TRBV3-1/TRBV3-2; d_gene: -; abundance: -; j_gene: TRBJ2-2; CDR3nt: TGTGCCAGCAGCCAAGAGGGGGGATCCGGGGAGCTGTTTTTT; CDR3aa: CASSQEGGSGELFF
v_gene: TRBV19; d_gene: TRBD1; abundance: -; j_gene: TRBJ1-1; CDR3nt: TGTGCCAGTAGTATAGAGGACAGGGGCACTGAAGCTTTCTTT; CDR3aa: CASSIEDRGTEAFF
v_gene: TRBV9; d_gene: TRBD1; abundance: -; j_gene: TRBJ1-1; CDR3nt: TGTGCCAGCAGCCCCTGGACAGGGGAGGCAGCTGAAGCTTTCTTT; CDR3aa: CASSPWTGEAAEAFF
v_gene: TRBV7-2; d_gene: TRBD2; abundance: -; j_gene: TRBJ2-5; CDR3nt: TGTGCCAGCAGCTTAGGGGTCCTAGCGGGTTGGGGAGAGACCCAGTACTTC; CDR3aa: CASSLGVLAGWGETQYF
v_gene: TRBV6-5; d_gene: TRBD1; abundance: -; j_gene: TRBJ2-1; CDR3nt: TGTGCCAGCAGGACAGGGAGCTACAATGAGCAGTTCTTC; CDR3aa: CASRTGSYNEQFF
v_gene: TRBV5-1; d_gene: -; abundance: once; j_gene: TRBJ1-6; CDR3nt: TGCGCCAGCAGTTTAACCCTAAGCTCCTATAATTCACCCCTCCACTTT; CDR3aa: CASSLTLSSYNSPLHF
v_gene: TRBV2; d_gene: TRBD1; abundance: -; j_gene: TRBJ1-4; CDR3nt: TGTGCCAGCAGTGGGACAGGGGGCGGTCGGGAAAAACTGTTTTTT; CDR3aa: CASSGTGGGREKLFF
v_gene: TRBV5-1; d_gene: -; abundance: -; j_gene: TRBJ1-1; CDR3nt: TGCGCCAGCAGCTTGGTCCAGGGCCACACTGAAGCTTTCTTT; CDR3aa: CASSLVQGHTEAFF
v_gene: TRBV5-1; d_gene: -; abundance: -; j_gene: TRBJ1-1; CDR3nt: TGCGCCAGCAGCCCCCAGGGACCCCGCGACACTGAAGCTTTCTTT; CDR3aa: CASSPQGPRDTEAFF